The entry that follows covers one T cell receptor (beta chain) sequence. On ten immunoSEQ deep assay plates, unsorted PBMC DNA was sequenced. In the source study's methods: As immunoSEQ supplied junction-only sequences (without quality scores), filtering differed. TCRdb's copy holds only in-frame clones and misses some; the assay was immunoSEQ multiplex PCR. V and J calls and clone size come straight from that table; D and trimming were deduced from the DNA. The data hold about 490,000 clones, with about 82% observed a single time. This entry is derived from a study of shared clonotypes between healthy human individuals. The donor cohort consisted entirely of Caucasian adults residing in Nashville, Tennessee. The CDR3 is made up of 15 amino acids. Deletions cut 2 bases from V and 2 bases from J, with 7 bases between. The germline CDR1 and CDR2 sequences are SEHNR and FQNEAQ (reference sequence).

This clonotype was sampled from a woman aged 40 to 50 in good health. Some clones in this sample may be carry-over from other donors' samples. The chain uses TRBV7-9 and TRBJ2-6; D is unclear. The sample taken for sequencing was PBMCs. The CDR3 DNA is TGTGCCAGCAGCTTAACTGGACCTGGGGCCAACGTCCTGACTTTC. Translated: CASSLTGPGANVLTF.